These 25 T cell receptor beta chains originate from one sample sequenced in a study of cytomegalovirus exposure and HLA in healthy donors. The PCR was carried out with 60 Vbeta primers and 13 Jbeta primers. Assay: immunoSEQ multiplex PCR; the TCRdb copy retains only in-frame clones and omits some. Of 150,000 to 200,000 clones listed, around 80% are singletons. Material for sequencing was PBMCs. The receptors were gathered from a man in his forties or fifties in good health and CMV-seronegative.

The rearrangement uses TRBV6-1 and TRBJ2-5; 11 positions agree with TRBD2. The trim removed 6 bases at V and 4 bases at J, leaving 7 bases unmatched. CDR3 size: 15 residues. Germline V lookup: CDR1 MNHNS, CDR2 SASEGT. CDR3 DNA sequence: TGTGCCAGCAGCTTTAGCGGGGGGGCGAGAGAGACCCAGTACTTC. This codes for CASSFSGGARETQYF.

This chain connects TRBV5-4 to TRBJ2-7, with D possibly being TRBD2 (5 bases). With 0 bases removed from V and 5 bases from J, the gap between germline ends came to 9 bases. CDR1 and CDR2 from the germline V gene are SGHNT and YYREEE (reference sequence). The CDR3 loop spans 13 amino acids. Here the CDR3 DNA reads TGTGCCAGCAGCTTGGGGACTGTAAACGAGCAGTACTTC. Encoded protein: CASSLGTVNEQYF. The variable domain in full, with the rest retrieved from reference TRBV5-4 and TRBJ2-7, is ETGVTQSPTHLIKTRGQQVTLRCSSQSGHNTVSWYQQALGQGPQFIFQYYREEENGRGNFPPRFSGLQFPNYSSELNVNALELDDSALYLCASSLGTVNEQYFGPGTRLTVT.

The chain has TRBV13 and TRBJ2-5, with TRBD2 identical over 11 bases. The CDR3 totals 16 residues. From germline, CDR1 is PRHDT and CDR2 FYEKMQ (reference sequence). V lost 8 bases, J lost 2 bases, and 10 bases stayed unmatched. CDR3 DNA: TGTGCCAGCTCCTCTAGCGGGAGGTCCGTACAAGAGACCCAGTACTTC. Translated: CASSSSGRSVQETQYF.

V usage is TRBV10-3 and J usage is TRBJ2-1, with D tentatively TRBD2 (7 bases). The CDR3 has 16 amino acids. Trimming pared 2 bases from V and 3 bases from J, leaving 14 bases between. Germline values: CDR1 ENHRY, CDR2 SYGVKD. As DNA, the CDR3 is TGTGCCATCAGTGAGATTGGGGGAGGGGGCTACAATGAGCAGTTCTTC. This codes for CAISEIGGGGYNEQFF.

This chain joins TRBV5-4 and TRBJ2-2, with a tentative D call TRBD2 (5 bases). The CDR3 contains 16 residues. Between the trimmed V and J ends, which lost 2 bases and 0 bases, there was a span of 11 bases. The germline CDR1 and CDR2 sequences are SGHNT and YYREEE (reference sequence). The CDR3 DNA follows: TGTGCCAGCAGCTTAGGAGGACTCGCGAACACCGGGGAGCTGTTTTTT. This translates into CASSLGGLANTGELFF.

The chain recombines TRBV10-3 with TRBJ1-1; TRBD1 matches 8 bases. The CDR3 covers 16 residues. Trimming took 7 bases from V and 5 from J; bases not matched to a gene: 15. The germline V gene has CDR1 ENHRY and CDR2 SYGVKD. This CDR3 reads CAIKVGGTGGGTEAFF. The CDR3, as DNA: TGTGCCATCAAAGTTGGGGGGACAGGAGGGGGGACTGAAGCTTTCTTT.

This rearrangement joins TRBV6-1 to TRBJ2-7, with TRBD1 as a possible D gene (5 bases). The CDR3 consists of 14 residues. Deletions cut 6 bases from V and 4 bases from J, with 16 bases between. Germline V gives CDR1 MNHNS, CDR2 SASEGT. CDR3 in DNA: TGTGCCAGCAGCCACGTAGGGGCGGCTTACGAGCAGTACTTC. It is translated as CASSHVGAAYEQYF.

The chain links TRBV6-1 to TRBJ1-1, with 7 bases lining up with TRBD1. CDR3 length: 14 amino acids. Per the germline V gene, CDR1 is MNHNS and CDR2 is SASEGT. V gave up 4 bases and J gave up 2 bases; unmatched junction bases: 4. CDR3 region: CASSAGQTNTEAFF. DNA of the CDR3: TGTGCCAGCAGTGCGGGACAGACCAACACTGAAGCTTTCTTT.

CDR3 residues: CASSIPGLKSSGNTIYF. The CDR3 DNA reads TGTGCCAGTAGTATACCAGGGTTAAAGTCGAGTGGAAACACCATATATTTT. This chain links TRBV19 with TRBJ1-3; D might be TRBD1 (5 bases). The CDR3 consists of 17 residues. Germline V gene sequence: CDR1 LNHDA, CDR2 SQIVND (reference sequence). Trimming took off 2 bases at V and 3 bases at J, with 17 bases between the two ends.

This clone was counted only a few times. The chain carries TRBV7-2 and TRBJ2-1, with D perhaps TRBD1 (6 bases). Germline V gene lookup returns CDR1 SGHTA and CDR2 FQGNSA. Trimming left V 3 bases short and J 0 bases short, with 18 bases between. The CDR3 length is 18 residues. The CDR3 bases are TGTGCCAGCAGCTTTCCTAAGCGAGGGGGTAACTCCTACAATGAGCAGTTCTTC. Its protein product is CASSFPKRGGNSYNEQFF.

The gene calls are TRBV5-4 and TRBJ2-7; TRBD2 aligns across 10 bases. This CDR3 region has 16 residues. The germline V gene encodes CDR1 SGHNT and CDR2 YYREEE (reference sequence). The V segment lost 0 bases and the J segment 2 bases; nucleotides outside the gene matches: 5. The CDR3 sequence: CASSLGSSGRPYEQYF. The CDR3 DNA is TGTGCCAGCAGCTTGGGATCTAGCGGGAGACCCTACGAGCAGTACTTC.

There are a few counts of this clone. The rearrangement joins TRBV4-3 to TRBJ1-1; TRBD1 matches 9 bases. CDR3 size: 18 residues. The germline CDR1 and CDR2 sequences are LGHNA and YSLEER. J was trimmed by 4 bases and V by 0 bases; bases with no gene match: 12. CDR3 DNA: TGCGCCAGCAGCCAAGATGGGTACGGGACAGGGAGCGGCACTGAAGCTTTCTTT. Its translation is CASSQDGYGTGSGTEAFF.

This clone has only one observation. The chain carries TRBV7-4 and TRBJ2-3; 13 nucleotides match TRBD2. CDR3 length: 16 amino acids. V lost 5 bases to trimming and J lost 5 bases; unmatched junction nucleotides: 7. Germline CDR1 and CDR2: SGHVT and SQSDAQ. CDR3 protein: CASSPTSGRAGDTQYF. The CDR3 DNA reads TGTGCCAGCAGCCCAACTAGCGGGAGGGCAGGAGATACGCAGTATTTT.

In nucleotides, the CDR3 is TGCGCCAGCAGCTTGAGTCGTGAGACTGAAGCTTTCTTT. It is translated as CASSLSRETEAFF. The V and J genes are TRBV5-1 and TRBJ1-1; D not resolved. V was trimmed by 1 base and J by 5 bases, leaving 9 bases between them. CDR3 length equals 13 residues. The germline V gene encodes CDR1 SGHRS and CDR2 YFSETQ.

The chain recombines TRBV4-1 with TRBJ2-6; the match to TRBD1 covers 10 bases. Germline CDR1 is MGHRA and CDR2 is YSYEKL. V dropped 4 bases and J dropped 0; count of bases not matched to a gene: 9. The CDR3 is 19 residues long. In nucleotides, the CDR3 is TGCGCCAGCAGCCTATACCCGGGACAGGGGCCCTCTGGGGCCAACGTCCTGACTTTC. Protein sequence: CASSLYPGQGPSGANVLTF.

This chain uses TRBV5-4 with TRBJ2-7; 8 nucleotides align to TRBD2. The germline V gene encodes CDR1 SGHNT and CDR2 YYREEE (reference sequence). The CDR3 runs to 16 residues. With V trimmed by 2 bases and J by 0 bases, 7 bases remained unmatched. The CDR3 loop reads CASSLPGGKTSYEQYF. The CDR3 nucleotides are TGTGCCAGCAGCTTACCGGGAGGGAAAACCTCCTACGAGCAGTACTTC. Based on the CDR3 plus reference TRBV5-4 and TRBJ2-7, the full variable domain is ETGVTQSPTHLIKTRGQQVTLRCSSQSGHNTVSWYQQALGQGPQFIFQYYREEENGRGNFPPRFSGLQFPNYSSELNVNALELDDSALYLCASSLPGGKTSYEQYFGPGTRLTVT.

Notes on this clone: At one of its ends the junction is not consistent with the germline gene, which may arise from a read error. This rearrangement joins TRBV7-9 to TRBJ2-3; possible D gene TRBD2, 7 bases. This CDR3 region has 15 residues. CDR1 and CDR2 (germline): SEHNR, FQNEAQ (reference sequence). For the CDR3, the DNA is TGTTCCAGCAGTGAGGGGGGGGGTTTCACAGATACGCAGTATTTT. Its protein product is CSSSEGGGFTDTQYF.

CDR3 nucleotides: TGTGCCAGCAGCGCAGGGACAGCGGGTTCTGAAGCTTTCTTT. The encoded protein is CASSAGTAGSEAFF. V gene TRBV9 combines with J gene TRBJ1-1; 7 positions match TRBD1. This CDR3 comprises 14 residues. V lost 3 bases to trimming and J lost 6 bases; unmatched junction nucleotides: 8. In germline, CDR1 is SGDLS, CDR2 YYNGEE.

This clone has just a few counts. The chain couples TRBV6-1 to TRBJ2-2; D perhaps matches TRBD2 (6 bases). This CDR3 is built from 15 residues. CDR1 and CDR2 (germline): MNHNS, SASEGT. V was clipped by 5 bases and J by 2 bases, with 12 bases between them. CDR3 residues: CASSSGLINTGELFF. CDR3 nucleotide sequence: TGTGCCAGCAGTTCGGGACTTATAAACACCGGGGAGCTGTTTTTT.

The chain employs TRBV19 and TRBJ2-7, with D perhaps TRBD2 (6 bases). The CDR3 runs to 16 residues. Germline CDR1 reads LNHDA; CDR2 reads SQIVND (reference sequence). Trimming cost V 5 bases and J 4 bases, with 21 bases left between them. CDR3: CASSVGGRGLDYEQYF. The CDR3 nucleotides read TGTGCCAGTAGTGTGGGGGGTAGGGGCCTTGATTACGAGCAGTACTTC.

The chain has TRBV7-3 and TRBJ2-1, with 12 nucleotides matching TRBD2. This CDR3 is built from 15 residues. V lost 2 bases to trimming and J lost 6 bases; unmatched junction nucleotides: 2. Germline CDR1 and CDR2: SGHTA and FQGTGA. CDR3 sequence reads: CASSLLAGGTNEQFF. Here the CDR3 DNA reads TGTGCCAGCAGCTTACTAGCGGGAGGGACCAATGAGCAGTTCTTC.

This clone has only a few counts. The V call is TRBV12-5, the J call TRBJ2-2; 7 positions agree with TRBD1. With V trimmed by 5 bases and J by 8 bases, 11 bases remained unmatched. This CDR3 spans 15 amino acids. CDR1 is LGHNT and CDR2 is FRNRAP in the germline V gene. As DNA, the CDR3 is TGTGCTAGTGGTACCTTGGGACAGACTATGGGGGAGCTGTTTTTT. Translating gives CASGTLGQTMGELFF.

This clone occurred once. This rearrangement joins TRBV7-8 to TRBJ2-2; possibly TRBD2 for D (6 bases). The CDR3 consists of 16 residues. Trimming took off 5 bases at V and 8 bases at J, with 21 bases between the two ends. The germline gives CDR1 SGHVS, CDR2 FQNEAQ. The CDR3 loop reads CASSLRGGIPRGELFF. The CDR3 DNA sequence: TGTGCCAGCAGCCTAAGGGGCGGGATCCCCCGGGGGGAGCTGTTTTTT.

The chain couples TRBV6-5 to TRBJ2-7, with TRBD1 identical over 7 bases. This CDR3 is 15 amino acids long. The V gene end was trimmed by 5 bases and the J gene end by 3 bases; junction bases not matched to a gene: 10. The V gene's germline CDR1 is MNHEY and CDR2 SVGAGI. The chain's CDR3 is CASSAPQTGNYEQYF. The CDR3 DNA sequence: TGTGCCAGCAGTGCCCCGCAGACAGGGAACTACGAGCAGTACTTC.

The chain employs TRBV5-1 and TRBJ1-6; the D gene is possibly TRBD1 (6 bases). The V and J ends lost 1 base and 7 bases respectively, with 9 bases between them. Germline CDR1 reads SGHRS; CDR2 reads YFSETQ. CDR3 length: 14 residues. The CDR3 DNA is TGCGCCAGCAGCTTGCAGGGGTCGAATTCACCCCTCCACTTT. Encoded protein: CASSLQGSNSPLHF.